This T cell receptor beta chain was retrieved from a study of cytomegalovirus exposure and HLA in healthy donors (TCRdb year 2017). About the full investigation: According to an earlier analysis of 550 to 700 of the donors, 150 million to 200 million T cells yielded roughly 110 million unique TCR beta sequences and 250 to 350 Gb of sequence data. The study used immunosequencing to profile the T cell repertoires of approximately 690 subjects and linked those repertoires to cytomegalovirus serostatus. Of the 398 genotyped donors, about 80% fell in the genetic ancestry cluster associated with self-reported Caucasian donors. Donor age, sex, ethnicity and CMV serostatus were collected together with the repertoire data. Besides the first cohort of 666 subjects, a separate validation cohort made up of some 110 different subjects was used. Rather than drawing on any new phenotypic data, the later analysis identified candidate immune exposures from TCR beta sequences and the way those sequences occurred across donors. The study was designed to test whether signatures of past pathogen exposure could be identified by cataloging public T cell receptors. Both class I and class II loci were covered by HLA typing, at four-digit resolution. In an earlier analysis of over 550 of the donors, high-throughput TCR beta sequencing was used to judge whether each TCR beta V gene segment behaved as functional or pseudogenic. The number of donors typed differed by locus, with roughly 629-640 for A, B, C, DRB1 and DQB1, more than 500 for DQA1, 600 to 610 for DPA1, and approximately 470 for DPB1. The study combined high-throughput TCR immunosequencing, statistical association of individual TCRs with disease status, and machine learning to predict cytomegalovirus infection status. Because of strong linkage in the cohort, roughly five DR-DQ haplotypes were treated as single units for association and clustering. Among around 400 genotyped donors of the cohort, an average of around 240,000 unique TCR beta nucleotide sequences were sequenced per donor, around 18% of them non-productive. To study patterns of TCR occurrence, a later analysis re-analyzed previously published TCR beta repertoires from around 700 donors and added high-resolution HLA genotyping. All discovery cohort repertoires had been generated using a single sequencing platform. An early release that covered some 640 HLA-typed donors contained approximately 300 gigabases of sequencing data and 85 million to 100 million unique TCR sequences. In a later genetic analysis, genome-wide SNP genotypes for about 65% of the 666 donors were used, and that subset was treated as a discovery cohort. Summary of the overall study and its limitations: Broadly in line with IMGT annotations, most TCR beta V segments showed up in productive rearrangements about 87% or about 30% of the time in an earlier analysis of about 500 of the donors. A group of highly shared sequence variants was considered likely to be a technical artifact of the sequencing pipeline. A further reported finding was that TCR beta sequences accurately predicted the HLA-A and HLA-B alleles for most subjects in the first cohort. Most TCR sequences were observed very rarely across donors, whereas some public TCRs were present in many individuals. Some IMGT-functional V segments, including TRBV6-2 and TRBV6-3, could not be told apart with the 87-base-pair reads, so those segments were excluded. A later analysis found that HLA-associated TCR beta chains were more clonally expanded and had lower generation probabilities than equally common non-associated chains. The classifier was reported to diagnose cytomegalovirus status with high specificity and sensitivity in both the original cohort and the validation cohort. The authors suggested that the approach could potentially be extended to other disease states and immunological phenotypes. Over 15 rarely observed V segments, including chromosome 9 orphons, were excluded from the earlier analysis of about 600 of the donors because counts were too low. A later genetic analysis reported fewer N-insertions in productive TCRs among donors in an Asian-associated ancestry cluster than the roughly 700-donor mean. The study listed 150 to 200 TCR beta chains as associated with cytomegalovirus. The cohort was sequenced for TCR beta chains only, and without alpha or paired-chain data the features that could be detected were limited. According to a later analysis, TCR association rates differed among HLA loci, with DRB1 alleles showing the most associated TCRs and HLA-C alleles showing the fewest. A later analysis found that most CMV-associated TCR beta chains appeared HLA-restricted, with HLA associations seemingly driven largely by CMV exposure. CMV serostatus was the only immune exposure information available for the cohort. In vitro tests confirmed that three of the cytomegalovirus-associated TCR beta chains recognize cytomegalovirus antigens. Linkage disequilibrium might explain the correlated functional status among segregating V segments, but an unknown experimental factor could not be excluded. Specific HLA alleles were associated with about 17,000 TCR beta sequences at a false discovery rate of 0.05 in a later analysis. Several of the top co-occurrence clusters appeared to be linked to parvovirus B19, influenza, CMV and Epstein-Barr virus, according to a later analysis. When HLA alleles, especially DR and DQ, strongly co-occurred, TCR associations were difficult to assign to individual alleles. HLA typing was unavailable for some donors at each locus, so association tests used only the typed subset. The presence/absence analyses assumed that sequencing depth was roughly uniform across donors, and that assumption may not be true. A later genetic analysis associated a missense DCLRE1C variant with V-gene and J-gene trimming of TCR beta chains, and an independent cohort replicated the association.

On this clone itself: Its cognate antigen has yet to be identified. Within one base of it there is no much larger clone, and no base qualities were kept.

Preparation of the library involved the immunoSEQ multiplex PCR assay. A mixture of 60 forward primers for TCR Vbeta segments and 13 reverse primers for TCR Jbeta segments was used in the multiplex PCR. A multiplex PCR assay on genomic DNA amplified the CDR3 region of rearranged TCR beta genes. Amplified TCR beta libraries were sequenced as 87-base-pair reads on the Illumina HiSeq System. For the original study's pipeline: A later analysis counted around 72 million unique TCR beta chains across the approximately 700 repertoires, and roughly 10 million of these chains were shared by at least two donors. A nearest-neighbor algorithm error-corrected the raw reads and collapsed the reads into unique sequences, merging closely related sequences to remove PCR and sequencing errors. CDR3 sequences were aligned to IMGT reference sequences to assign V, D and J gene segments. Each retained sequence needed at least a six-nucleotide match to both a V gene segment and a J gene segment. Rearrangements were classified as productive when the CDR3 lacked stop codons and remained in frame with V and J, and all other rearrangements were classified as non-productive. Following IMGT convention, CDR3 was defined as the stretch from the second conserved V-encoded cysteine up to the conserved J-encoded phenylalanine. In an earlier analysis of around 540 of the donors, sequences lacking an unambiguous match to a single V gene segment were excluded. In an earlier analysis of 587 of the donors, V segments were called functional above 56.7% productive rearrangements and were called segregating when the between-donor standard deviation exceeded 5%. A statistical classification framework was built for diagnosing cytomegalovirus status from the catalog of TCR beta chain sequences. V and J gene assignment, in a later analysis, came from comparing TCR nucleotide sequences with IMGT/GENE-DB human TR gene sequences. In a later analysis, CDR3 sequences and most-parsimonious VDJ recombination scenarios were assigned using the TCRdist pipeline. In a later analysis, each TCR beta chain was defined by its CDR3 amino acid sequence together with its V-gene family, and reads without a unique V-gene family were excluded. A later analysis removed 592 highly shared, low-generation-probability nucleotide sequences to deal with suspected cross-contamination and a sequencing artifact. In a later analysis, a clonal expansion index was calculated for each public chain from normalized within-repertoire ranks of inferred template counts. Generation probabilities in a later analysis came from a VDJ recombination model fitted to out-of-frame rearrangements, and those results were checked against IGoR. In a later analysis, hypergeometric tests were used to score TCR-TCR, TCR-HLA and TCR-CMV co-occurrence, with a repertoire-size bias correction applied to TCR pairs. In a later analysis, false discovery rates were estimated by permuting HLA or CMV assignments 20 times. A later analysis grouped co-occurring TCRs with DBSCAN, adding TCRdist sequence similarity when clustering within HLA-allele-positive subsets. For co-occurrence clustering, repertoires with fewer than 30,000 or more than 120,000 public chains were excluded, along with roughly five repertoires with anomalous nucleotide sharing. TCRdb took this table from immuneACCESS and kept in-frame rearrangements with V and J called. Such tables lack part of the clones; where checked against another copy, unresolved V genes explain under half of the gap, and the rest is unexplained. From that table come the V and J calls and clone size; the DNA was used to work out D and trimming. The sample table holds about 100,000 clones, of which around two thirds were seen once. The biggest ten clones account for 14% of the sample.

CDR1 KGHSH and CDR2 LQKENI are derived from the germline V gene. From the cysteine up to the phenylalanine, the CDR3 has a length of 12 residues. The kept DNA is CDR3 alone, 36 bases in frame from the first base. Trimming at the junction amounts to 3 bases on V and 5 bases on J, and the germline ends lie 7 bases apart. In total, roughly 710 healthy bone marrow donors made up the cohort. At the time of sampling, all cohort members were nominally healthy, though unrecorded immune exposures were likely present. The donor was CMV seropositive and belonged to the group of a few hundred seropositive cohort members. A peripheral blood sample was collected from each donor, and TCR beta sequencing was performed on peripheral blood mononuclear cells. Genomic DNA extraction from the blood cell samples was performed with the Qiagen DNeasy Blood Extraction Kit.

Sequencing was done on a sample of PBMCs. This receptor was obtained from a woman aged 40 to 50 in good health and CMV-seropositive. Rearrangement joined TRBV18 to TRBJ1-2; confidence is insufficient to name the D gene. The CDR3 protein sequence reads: CASSPLTYGYTF. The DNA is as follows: TGTGCCAGCTCACCTCTGACATATGGCTACACCTTC.